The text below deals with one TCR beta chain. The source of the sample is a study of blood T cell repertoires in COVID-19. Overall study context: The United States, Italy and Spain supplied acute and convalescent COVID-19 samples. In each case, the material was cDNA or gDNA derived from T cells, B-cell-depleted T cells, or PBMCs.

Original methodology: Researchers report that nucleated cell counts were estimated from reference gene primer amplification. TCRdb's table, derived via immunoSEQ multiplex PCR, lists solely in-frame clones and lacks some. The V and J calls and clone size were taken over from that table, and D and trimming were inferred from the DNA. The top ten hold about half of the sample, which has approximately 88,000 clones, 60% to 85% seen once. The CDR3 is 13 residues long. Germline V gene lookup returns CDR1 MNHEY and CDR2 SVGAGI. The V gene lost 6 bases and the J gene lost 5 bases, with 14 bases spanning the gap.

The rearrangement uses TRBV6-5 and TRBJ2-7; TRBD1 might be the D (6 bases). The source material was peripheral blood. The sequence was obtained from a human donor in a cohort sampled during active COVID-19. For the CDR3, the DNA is TGTGCCAGCAGCTCTCAGGGGATTCACGAGCAGTACTTC. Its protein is CASSSQGIHEQYF.